The next 32 T cell receptor beta chains were all read from a single sample in a study of T cell responses to AZD1222 COVID-19 vaccine. The protocol was immunoSEQ multiplex PCR, while the TCRdb copy is restricted to in-frame clones and leaves out a portion. The data contain 150,000 or so clones, about 93% of them seen just once; the ten biggest clones take up about 9.1%. The starting material was peripheral blood, obtained on day 0 of AZD1222 vaccination. The receptors derive from an adult in good health.

This sequence joins TRBV12-3 or TRBV12-4 and TRBJ1-2; D might be TRBD1 (6 bases). V lost 6 bases to trimming and J lost 5 bases, with 10 bases between them. The CDR3 extends over 12 amino acids. CDR3 DNA sequence: TGTGCCAGCAGAATAGGGGGGTATGGCTACACCTTC. Translating it yields CASRIGGYGYTF.

V and J are TRBV6-1 and TRBJ1-5; D gene unclear. The CDR3 is made up of 13 amino acids. Germline values: CDR1 MNHNS, CDR2 SASEGT. With 2 bases removed from V and 6 bases from J, the gap between germline ends came to 8 bases. CDR3 coding DNA: TGTGCCAGCAGTGAATATGTTGCTCAGCCCCAGCATTTT. Residues: CASSEYVAQPQHF.

This chain's CDR3 is CASSITGINERGYTF. The CDR3 DNA follows: TGTGCCAGTAGTATTACAGGGATAAATGAGCGTGGCTACACCTTC. The chain recombines TRBV19 with TRBJ1-2; D is possibly TRBD1 (6 bases). The germline V and J ends were trimmed by 3 bases and 7 bases, with 18 bases remaining between them. CDR1 and CDR2 from the germline V gene are LNHDA and SQIVND (reference sequence). The CDR3 contains 15 residues.

This clone was detected only a few times. The chain joins TRBV19 to TRBJ1-1; D possibly corresponds to TRBD1 (6 bases). Trimming pared 5 bases from V and 1 base from J, leaving 17 bases between. Germline lookup yields CDR1 LNHDA and CDR2 SQIVND (reference sequence). The CDR3 covers 16 residues. This CDR3 reads CASSPRTVPTNTEAFF. In DNA form, the CDR3 reads TGTGCCAGTAGTCCGCGGACAGTACCCACGAACACTGAAGCTTTCTTT.

On this clone itself: The junction departs from germline at one end; a sequencing error may be responsible. The genes are TRBV4-1 and TRBJ1-2; 8 bases are a match to TRBD1. This CDR3 is built from 14 residues. Germline-derived CDR1 and CDR2 are MGHRA and YSYEKL. The CDR3, as DNA: TGCGCCAGTAGCCAAGACGACAGGGGAATTGGCTACACCTTC. The encoded protein is CASSQDDRGIGYTF.

The chain joins TRBV28 to TRBJ1-5, with no clear D. V dropped 3 bases and J dropped 0 bases, with 6 bases sitting between them. CDR3 length: 14 amino acids. Germline assignment: CDR1 MDHEN and CDR2 SYDVKM. CDR3 coding DNA: TGTGCCAGCAGTTTCCAACCTAGCAATCAGCCCCAGCATTTT. Translation: CASSFQPSNQPQHF.

This sequence joins TRBV4-1 and TRBJ2-7; 10 bases match TRBD1. The CDR3 contains 16 residues. Germline V gene sequence: CDR1 MGHRA, CDR2 YSYEKL. Trimming removed 1 base from V and 4 bases from J; junction bases left unmatched: 7. The CDR3 DNA follows: TGCGCCAGCAGCCAAGTGGAGAGACAGGGGGCATACGAGCAGTACTTC. Protein sequence: CASSQVERQGAYEQYF.

The V gene is TRBV30, the J gene TRBJ2-3; 7 nucleotides align to TRBD1. The CDR3 is made up of 13 amino acids. The trim removed 3 bases at V and 5 bases at J, leaving 5 bases unmatched. Germline values: CDR1 GTSNPN, CDR2 SVGIG (reference sequence). The CDR3 DNA sequence: TGTGCCTGGAGCCAGGGGGTTGGAGATACGCAGTATTTT. Its translation is CAWSQGVGDTQYF. Supplemented by reference TRBV30 and TRBJ2-3, the full variable domain reads SQTIHQWPATLVQPVGSPLSLECTVEGTSNPNLYWYRQAAGRGLQLLFYSVGIGQISSEVPQNLSASRPQDRQFILSSKKLLLSDSGFYLCAWSQGVGDTQYFGPGTRLTVL.

The V gene is TRBV12-5, the J gene TRBJ2-2; TRBD1 matches at 7 bases. The CDR3 has 13 amino acids. The junction had 8 bases not matched to a gene; V was cut back by 11 bases and J by 5 bases. Germline V gene lookup returns CDR1 LGHNT and CDR2 FRNRAP. The CDR3 sequence: CAASGQRTGELFF. CDR3 nucleotides: TGTGCTGCCTCGGGACAGAGGACCGGGGAGCTGTTTTTT.

In its sample, this clone was seen once. J is TRBJ1-6 and V is TRBV5-1; D is unclear. The CDR3 has 13 amino acids. Trimming left V 0 bases short and J 15 bases short, with 13 bases between. From germline, CDR1 is SGHRS and CDR2 YFSETQ. DNA for the CDR3: TGCGCCAGCAGCTTGGTCCCAGCCCGGGGCCTCCACTTT. Its protein is CASSLVPARGLHF.

The chain links TRBV3-1 (or the pseudogene TRBV3-2) to TRBJ2-2; 7 nucleotides match TRBD1. Trimming cost V 1 base and J 5 bases; bases outside gene matches: 4. CDR1 is LGHDT, CDR2 YNNKEL, per germline (reference sequence). The CDR3 extends over 15 amino acids. The CDR3 nucleotides read TGTGCCAGCAGCCAAGCACAGGGGCGGACCGGGGAGCTGTTTTTT. This encodes CASSQAQGRTGELFF.

This sequence joins TRBV11-2 and TRBJ2-3; TRBD1 aligns across 8 bases. Germline V CDR1 and CDR2: SGHAT, FQNNGV. The CDR3 is 12 residues long. Trimming removed 5 bases from V and 9 bases from J; junction bases left unmatched: 4. As DNA, the CDR3 is TGTGCCAGCAGCCTAAACAGGGGGACGCAGTATTTT. Protein sequence: CASSLNRGTQYF.

The genes are TRBV27 and TRBJ1-5; TRBD1 matches 7 bases. V lost 2 bases and J lost 1; bases outside the gene matches: 5. The CDR3 has 16 residues. Germline V gene data show CDR1 as MNHEY and CDR2 as SMNVEV (reference sequence). CDR3 region: CASSLRGQASNQPQHF. For the CDR3, the DNA is TGTGCCAGCAGTTTAAGGGGGCAGGCGAGCAATCAGCCCCAGCATTTT.

The V call is TRBV25-1, the J call TRBJ1-1; D uncertain. From germline, CDR1 is MGHDK and CDR2 SYGVNS. CDR3 length equals 16 residues. The V end was cut by 0 bases, the J end by 0 bases, with 11 bases between. The CDR3, as DNA: TGTGCCAGCAGTGAATACGGTGGCAGATTGAACACTGAAGCTTTCTTT. This gives the protein CASSEYGGRLNTEAFF.

The chain combines TRBV4-1 with TRBJ2-3, with D possibly matching TRBD2 (5 bases). Germline-derived CDR1 and CDR2 are MGHRA and YSYEKL. The V gene lost 3 bases and the J gene lost 2 bases, with 15 bases spanning the gap. The CDR3 is 16 residues long. CDR3 sequence reads: CASSQRAGGNTDTQYF. The CDR3 DNA follows: TGCGCCAGCAGCCAGAGGGCGGGCGGTAACACAGATACGCAGTATTTT.

The chain carries TRBV7-9 and TRBJ2-1; D perhaps matches TRBD2 (6 bases). Germline-derived CDR1 and CDR2 are SEHNR and FQNEAQ (reference sequence). Trimming stripped 8 bases from V and 8 bases from J, with 10 bases between. The CDR3 has 11 residues. Written as DNA, the CDR3 is TGTGCCAGCTACGGCGGGGATGAGCAGTTCTTC. Translating it yields CASYGGDEQFF.

The rearrangement uses TRBV19 and TRBJ2-3; 10 bases are a match to TRBD2. The germline CDR1 and CDR2 sequences are LNHDA and SQIVND (reference sequence). The ends lost 6 bases at V and 3 bases at J; junction bases unmatched: 6. The CDR3 length is 15 residues. The CDR3 reads CASSPGTSVTDTQYF. The CDR3 DNA reads as TGTGCCAGTAGCCCCGGGACTAGCGTAACAGATACGCAGTATTTT.

The chain carries TRBV28 and TRBJ1-2; D gene uncertain. From germline, CDR1 is MDHEN and CDR2 SYDVKM. The length of the CDR3 is 12 residues. Trimming cost V 5 bases and J 4 bases, with 8 bases left between them. CDR3 amino acids: CASSTLSYGYTF. The CDR3 coding sequence is TGTGCCAGCAGTACTCTGAGCTATGGCTACACCTTC.

The J gene is TRBJ1-2, the V gene TRBV12-5; D possibly corresponds to TRBD1 (5 bases). The CDR3 runs 16 residues. Germline CDR1 reads LGHNT; CDR2 reads FRNRAP. V was shortened by 1 base and J by 6 bases, with 18 bases between the two germline ends. The CDR3 loop reads CASGLDIQGVGDGYTF. CDR3 bases: TGTGCTAGTGGTTTGGATATTCAAGGGGTGGGAGATGGCTACACCTTC.

The V call is TRBV3-1 (or the pseudogene TRBV3-2), the J call TRBJ2-1; TRBD2 aligns across 7 bases. CDR1 is LGHDT, CDR2 YNNKEL, per germline (reference sequence). The CDR3 spans 16 residues. The junction had 8 bases not matched to a gene; V was cut back by 3 bases and J by 3 bases. CDR3 sequence: CASSHMGGGGYNEQFF. CDR3 nucleotides: TGTGCCAGCAGCCATATGGGCGGGGGAGGCTACAATGAGCAGTTCTTC.

V and J are TRBV28 and TRBJ1-2; no reliable D call. The CDR3 has 12 amino acids. V was trimmed by 6 bases and J by 5 bases, leaving 10 bases between them. Looked up from germline, CDR1 is MDHEN and CDR2 is SYDVKM. The CDR3 region has the DNA TGTGCCAGCAGCGTGGGGAGTTATGGCTACACCTTC. This translates into CASSVGSYGYTF.

The chain joins TRBV6-6 to TRBJ1-5; D is perhaps TRBD1 (5 bases). CDR1 and CDR2 from the germline V gene are MNHNY and SVGAGI (reference sequence). V was pared by 3 bases and J by 0 bases, with 12 bases between. The CDR3 sequence is 16 residues long. CDR3 bases: TGTGCCAGCAGTTATTCGACAGCCTATAGCAATCAGCCCCAGCATTTT. It encodes CASSYSTAYSNQPQHF.

The chain has TRBV11-3 and TRBJ2-1; 9 bases agree with TRBD1. Trimming at V came to 4 bases and at J to 5 bases, leaving 9 bases not matched to a gene. Germline values: CDR1 SGHNT, CDR2 YENEEA. The length of the CDR3 is 16 residues. The CDR3 DNA reads TGTGCCAGCAGCTCCTCGTCCCGGGACAGGGACAATGAGCAGTTCTTC. It codes for CASSSSSRDRDNEQFF.

J is TRBJ1-3 and V is TRBV7-9, with no clear D. The CDR3 has 15 amino acids. The V end lost 3 bases, the J end lost 1 base, and 10 bases lay between the germline ends. Germline V lookup: CDR1 SEHNR, CDR2 FQNEAQ (reference sequence). The CDR3 nucleotides read TGTGCCAGCAGCTTTGCCTTCGATTCTGGAAACACCATATATTTT. Translation: CASSFAFDSGNTIYF.

This sequence joins TRBV3-1 (or the pseudogene TRBV3-2) and TRBJ2-3; the D gene could be TRBD1 or TRBD2 (5 bases each). With 4 bases removed from V and 5 bases from J, the gap between germline ends came to 10 bases. The V gene's germline CDR1 is LGHDT and CDR2 YNNKEL (reference sequence). The CDR3 runs to 13 residues. CDR3 protein: CASSRGTGDTQYF. DNA of the CDR3: TGTGCCAGCAGCCGAGGGACGGGAGATACGCAGTATTTT.

The chain employs TRBV27 and TRBJ1-1; tentative D call: TRBD1 (5 bases). This CDR3 has 13 residues. Germline CDR1 is MNHEY and CDR2 is SMNVEV (reference sequence). Trimming removed 2 bases from V and 8 bases from J, with 12 bases in between. The CDR3 here is CASSLIPRVEAFF. The CDR3 bases are TGTGCCAGCAGTTTAATTCCCAGGGTAGAAGCTTTCTTT.

The chain combines TRBV9 with TRBJ2-5, with 9 bases identical to TRBD2. V gave up 0 bases and J gave up 5 bases; unmatched junction bases: 11. CDR1 and CDR2 from the germline V gene are SGDLS and YYNGEE. This CDR3 contains 17 residues. CDR3 coding DNA: TGTGCCAGCAGCGTAGGGACTGGGTCGAGCGGGGGGGAGACCCAGTACTTC. This gives the protein CASSVGTGSSGGETQYF.

The chain recombines TRBV6-2 or TRBV6-3 with TRBJ2-7; D unresolved. V dropped 2 bases and J dropped 1 base, with 9 bases sitting between them. The CDR3 is 14 residues long. Germline V CDR1 and CDR2: MNHEY, SVGEGT. CDR3 sequence (DNA): TGTGCCAGCAGTTACGTGCGGCTTTCCTACGAGCAGTACTTC. This encodes CASSYVRLSYEQYF.

This chain joins TRBV19 and TRBJ1-2, with TRBD1 matching 9 bases. Per germline, CDR1 LNHDA and CDR2 SQIVND (reference sequence). Trimming took 6 bases from V and 8 from J; bases not matched to a gene: 10. The CDR3 has 14 residues. The DNA for the CDR3 is TGTGCCAGTAGAAACCCCGGGACAGGGAAAGGCTACACCTTC. It encodes CASRNPGTGKGYTF.

The chain recombines TRBV3-1 (or the pseudogene TRBV3-2) with TRBJ2-1, with TRBD2 matching 13 bases. CDR3 length: 16 residues. V lost 5 bases, J lost 5 bases, and 6 bases stayed unmatched. Germline-derived CDR1 and CDR2 are LGHDT and YNNKEL (reference sequence). The CDR3 loop is CASSFRLAGGNNEQFF. The CDR3 nucleotides are TGTGCCAGCAGCTTTCGACTAGCGGGGGGAAACAATGAGCAGTTCTTC.

The chain couples TRBV6-4 to TRBJ1-2; 7 bases are shared with TRBD1. The CDR3 runs 13 residues. With V trimmed by 4 bases and J by 8 bases, 7 bases remained unmatched. Germline-derived CDR1 and CDR2 are MRHNA and SNTAGT. CDR3 DNA: TGTGCCAGCAGTGGGGAGGGGGCGCGAGGCTACACCTTC. The encoded protein is CASSGEGARGYTF.

The chain employs TRBV5-1 and TRBJ2-5; D is unresolved. The CDR3 length is 13 residues. Germline V gene lookup returns CDR1 SGHRS and CDR2 YFSETQ. V was shortened by 1 base and J by 2 bases, with 6 bases between the two germline ends. This chain's CDR3 is CASSLQQQETQYF. In DNA, the CDR3 is TGCGCCAGCAGCTTGCAACAGCAAGAGACCCAGTACTTC.